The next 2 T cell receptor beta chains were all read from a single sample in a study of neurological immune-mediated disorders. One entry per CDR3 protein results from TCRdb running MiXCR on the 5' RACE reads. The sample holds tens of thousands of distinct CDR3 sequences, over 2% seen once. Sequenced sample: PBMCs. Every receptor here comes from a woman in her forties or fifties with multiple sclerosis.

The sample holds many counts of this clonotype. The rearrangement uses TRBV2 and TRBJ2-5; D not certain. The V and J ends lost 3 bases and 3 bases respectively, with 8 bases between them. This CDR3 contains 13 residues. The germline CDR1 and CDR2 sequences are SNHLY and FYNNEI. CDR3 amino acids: CASSDGREETQYF. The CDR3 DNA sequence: TGTGCCAGCAGTGACGGACGGGAAGAGACCCAGTACTTC.

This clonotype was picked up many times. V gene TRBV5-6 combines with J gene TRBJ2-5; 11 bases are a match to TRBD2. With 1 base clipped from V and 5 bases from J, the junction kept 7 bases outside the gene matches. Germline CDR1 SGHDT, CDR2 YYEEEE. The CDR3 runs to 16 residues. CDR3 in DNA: TGTGCCAGCAGCTTGTTGGCTAGCGGGAGGCAGGAGACCCAGTACTTC. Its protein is CASSLLASGRQETQYF.